The present TCR beta chain was sequenced within a study of blood T cell repertoires in COVID-19. About the research overall: There were acute and convalescent COVID-19 samples, and they came from the United States, Italy and Spain. PBMCs, B-cell-depleted T cells, or T cells provided the cDNA or gDNA that made up the material.

V gave up 3 bases and J gave up 2 bases, with 19 bases separating them. CDR3 length: 17 amino acids. The V gene's germline CDR1 is LGHDT and CDR2 YNNKEL (reference sequence). Authors' processing steps: How many nucleated cells were present was estimated from reference gene primer amplification. TCRdb's copy holds only in-frame clones and misses some; the assay was immunoSEQ multiplex PCR. That table gives V, J and clone size, and the DNA gave D and trimming. The profile covers about 160,000 clones, with about 90% appearing a single time and more than 4.5% taken by the ten largest. What was sequenced was peripheral blood. This receptor was taken from a man aged 25-40 years with COVID-19, enrolled during active disease. This sequence joins TRBV3-1 (or the pseudogene TRBV3-2) and TRBJ1-2; tentative D call: TRBD1 (5 bases). The CDR3 nucleotides are TGTGCCAGCAGCCACGGTCTGAGAGCAGGGCCAAACTATGGCTACACCTTC. As protein: CASSHGLRAGPNYGYTF.